These T cell receptor beta chains were read from a single sample in a study of blood T cell repertoires in COVID-19. TCRdb's table, derived via immunoSEQ multiplex PCR, lists solely in-frame clones and lacks some. There are approximately 240,000 clones in the sample; approximately 80% occur only once, and 4.9% lies in the top ten. Source material: peripheral blood. All receptors derive from a woman aged 80 or over with active or convalescent COVID-19. Both conserved end residues are part of each CDR3. The order of the fields is D gene, V gene, J gene, CDR3 DNA, CDR3 protein. D genes are given only for firm matches.

D: .
V: TRBV20-1
J: TRBJ2-5
DNA: TGCAGTGCTAGAGATCAAGCTCCCCAGTACTTC
CDR3: CSARDQAPQYF

D: .
V: TRBV28
J: TRBJ2-6
DNA: TGTGCCAGCAGTTCCTACCTCTCTGGGGCCAACGTCCTGACTTTC
CDR3: CASSSYLSGANVLTF

D: .
V: TRBV29-1
J: TRBJ2-2
DNA: TGCAGCGTTGAGGCAGCGAACACCGGGGAGCTGTTTTTT
CDR3: CSVEAANTGELFF

D: .
V: TRBV3-1/TRBV3-2
J: TRBJ2-7
DNA: TGTGCCAGCAGCCAAGGAACAGGCTCCTACGAGCAGTACTTC
CDR3: CASSQGTGSYEQYF

D: TRBD1
V: TRBV28
J: TRBJ1-2
DNA: TGTGCCAGCAGTTTTGGACAGGGGGTTTATGGCTACACCTTC
CDR3: CASSFGQGVYGYTF

D: TRBD2
V: TRBV7-2
J: TRBJ2-2
DNA: TGTGCCAGCAGCTTTTCCTTAATCGGGGGGACGAACACCGGGGAGCTGTTTTTT
CDR3: CASSFSLIGGTNTGELFF

D: .
V: TRBV19
J: TRBJ2-2
DNA: TGTGCCAGTAGTAGGCGGGATAGGGACACCGGGGAGCTGTTTTTT
CDR3: CASSRRDRDTGELFF

D: TRBD2
V: TRBV5-1
J: TRBJ2-2
DNA: TGCGCCAGCAGCTTGGTAGCGGGGGGGCGCACCGGGGAGCTGTTTTTT
CDR3: CASSLVAGGRTGELFF

D: .
V: TRBV6-2/TRBV6-3
J: TRBJ2-5
DNA: TGTGCCAGCAGTTACCCGGAAGAGACCCAGTACTTC
CDR3: CASSYPEETQYF

D: .
V: TRBV5-1
J: TRBJ2-2
DNA: TGCGCCAGCAGCTCAAGACTGAACACCGGGGAGCTGTTTTTT
CDR3: CASSSRLNTGELFF

D: TRBD2
V: TRBV20-1
J: TRBJ2-7
DNA: TGCAGTGCTAGTGGACTAGCGGGGGCCTCCTACGAGCAGTACTTC
CDR3: CSASGLAGASYEQYF

D: .
V: TRBV4-2
J: TRBJ1-3
DNA: TGTGCCAGCAGCCAAGGGCCAGGCGACACTGGAAACACCATATATTTT
CDR3: CASSQGPGDTGNTIYF

D: .
V: TRBV6-5
J: TRBJ2-2
DNA: TGTGCCAGCAGTCGGCTGGAGGGACTCACCGGGGAGCTGTTTTTT
CDR3: CASSRLEGLTGELFF

D: .
V: TRBV6-5
J: TRBJ1-5
DNA: TGTGCCAGCAGCTCCAGGGGATTCGGTCAGCCCCAGCATTTT
CDR3: CASSSRGFGQPQHF

D: TRBD1
V: TRBV18
J: TRBJ1-2
DNA: TGTGCCAGCTCACCATCGGGGACAGGGATCTATGGCTACACCTTC
CDR3: CASSPSGTGIYGYTF

D: TRBD1
V: TRBV18
J: TRBJ2-5
DNA: TGTGCCAGCTCTACCAGACAGGGCAAACAAGAGACCCAGTACTTC
CDR3: CASSTRQGKQETQYF

D: TRBD1
V: TRBV5-1
J: TRBJ2-7
DNA: TGCGCCAGCAGCTACCGGGACAGGCCCCCGGAGCAGTACTTC
CDR3: CASSYRDRPPEQYF

D: TRBD1
V: TRBV24-1
J: TRBJ2-7
DNA: TGTGCCACCAGTGATCCGGGACAGAGAGACTACGAGCAGTACTTC
CDR3: CATSDPGQRDYEQYF

D: .
V: TRBV7-9
J: TRBJ2-2
DNA: TGTGCCAGCAGCTTAGATCTGAACACCGGGGAGCTGTTTTTT
CDR3: CASSLDLNTGELFF

D: .
V: TRBV28
J: TRBJ1-2
DNA: TGTGCCAGCAGCTGGCAGGGCCCTCCCCGCGACTATGGCTACACCTTC
CDR3: CASSWQGPPRDYGYTF

D: TRBD1
V: TRBV28
J: TRBJ1-1
DNA: TGTGCCAGCAATCCAGGACAGGTACTTTTGAACACTGAAGCTTTCTTT
CDR3: CASNPGQVLLNTEAFF

D: .
V: TRBV27
J: TRBJ2-3
DNA: TGTGCCAGCAGTAAACTAGTTGCTTTAAGCACAGATACGCAGTATTTT
CDR3: CASSKLVALSTDTQYF

D: .
V: TRBV7-9
J: TRBJ2-7
DNA: TGTGCCAGCAGCTTGGCAGGGTTGGTCGAGCAGTACTTC
CDR3: CASSLAGLVEQYF

D: .
V: TRBV7-9
J: TRBJ1-2
DNA: TGTGCCAGCAGCCCTATCTATGGCTACACCTTC
CDR3: CASSPIYGYTF

D: .
V: TRBV5-4
J: TRBJ2-7
DNA: TGTGCCAGCAGCTTGGAAGGGCAGCGGGCTTCCTACGAGCAGTACTTC
CDR3: CASSLEGQRASYEQYF

D: TRBD2
V: TRBV18
J: TRBJ2-3
DNA: TGTGCCAGCTCACCACCCCCAACCGGGAGCGGGGGGACTCATACGCAGTATTTT
CDR3: CASSPPPTGSGGTHTQYF

D: .
V: TRBV5-6
J: TRBJ2-1
DNA: TGTGCCAGCAGCCGAGGCCCCAACTCCTACAATGAGCAGTTCTTC
CDR3: CASSRGPNSYNEQFF

D: .
V: TRBV12-3/TRBV12-4
J: TRBJ1-1
DNA: TGTGCCAGCAGTTTCGGAGCTGTCACTGAAGCTTTCTTT
CDR3: CASSFGAVTEAFF

D: TRBD2
V: TRBV27
J: TRBJ2-1
DNA: TGTGCCAGCAAAACTAGCGGAGGTTTCAATGAGCAGTTCTTC
CDR3: CASKTSGGFNEQFF

D: .
V: TRBV4-1
J: TRBJ1-3
DNA: TGCGCCAGCAGGCAGAACTCTGGAAACACCATATATTTT
CDR3: CASRQNSGNTIYF

D: .
V: TRBV5-1
J: TRBJ1-1
DNA: TGCGCCAGCAGCCGATCCCTAGAAAACACTGAAGCTTTCTTT
CDR3: CASSRSLENTEAFF

D: .
V: TRBV28
J: TRBJ1-1
DNA: TGTGCCAGCAGTTTCCCGGTAAGCACTGAAGCTTTCTTT
CDR3: CASSFPVSTEAFF

D: TRBD2
V: TRBV2
J: TRBJ2-1
DNA: TGTGCCAGCAGCTGGACTAGCGGGGGGACCAATGAGCAGTTCTTC
CDR3: CASSWTSGGTNEQFF

D: TRBD1
V: TRBV11-3
J: TRBJ2-7
DNA: TGTGCCAGCAGCTTAAGGGGGCGCTTC
CDR3: CASSLRGRF

D: .
V: TRBV5-1
J: TRBJ2-3
DNA: TGCGCCAGCAGCTTGGTGCCGGACTCCCGGAATGCGCAGTATTTT
CDR3: CASSLVPDSRNAQYF